The rows below give T cell receptor beta chains drawn from one sample of a study of blood T cells in healthy people across ages. From the 5' RACE reads, TCRdb called clonotypes with MiXCR, one entry per CDR3 protein. Here the sample spans about 1.8 million distinct CDR3 sequences, about 49% being singletons. The sequenced sample was blood. The receptors were gathered from a woman aged 40-49 years in good health. Both conserved end residues are part of each CDR3.

j_call v_call cdr3_aa
TRBJ2-3 TRBV20-1 CSAQGRTDTQYF
TRBJ2-7 TRBV7-9 CANSYGTGGTQYF
TRBJ2-5 TRBV11-2 CASSRSSGGAEETQYF
TRBJ2-3 TRBV29-1 CSAPRAGPTDTQYF
TRBJ2-1 TRBV5-6 CASSSGTGEQFF
TRBJ1-5 TRBV7-9 CASSSAINQPQHF
TRBJ1-1 TRBV28 CASSLVSFEAFF
TRBJ2-3 TRBV24-1 CATSDGLPRTDTQYF
TRBJ2-3 TRBV14 CASSLWTSGVTDTQYF
TRBJ2-5 TRBV7-2 CASTLVGGLRETQYF
TRBJ2-4 TRBV29-1 CSVVEGKNIQYF
TRBJ2-3 TRBV12-5 CASGLEQGLRTQYF
TRBJ1-4 TRBV5-5 CASRSQVPNEKLFF
TRBJ2-7 TRBV18 CASSPPTGFGQYF
TRBJ1-2 TRBV7-2 CASSTRQRSNYGYTF
TRBJ1-2 TRBV11-2 CASSTSTGRDGYTF
. TRBV27 CASRGTDKKETQYF
TRBJ1-2 TRBV27 CATVGADGYTF
TRBJ1-4 TRBV6-1 CASSEYRGTLDEKLFF
TRBJ2-5 TRBV27 CASSFYGGSGETQYF
TRBJ2-3 TRBV18 CASSPYTDAQYF
TRBJ2-1 TRBV20-1 CSAKRTASYNEQFF
TRBJ2-5 TRBV4-3 CASSQEGQDKETQYF
TRBJ2-5 TRBV29-1 CSVSRSVETQYF
TRBJ1-2 TRBV27 CASSLVGPGTPNYGYTF
TRBJ2-1 TRBV11-2 CASSLGQASSYNEQFF
TRBJ1-2 TRBV12-3/TRBV12-4 CASSPSYYYGYTF
TRBJ2-3 TRBV7-9 CASMDGGGTDTQYF
TRBJ2-1 TRBV7-3 CARSLIGGTNNEQFF
TRBJ2-5 TRBV27 CASTTRNEQYF
TRBJ2-2 TRBV4-3 CASSQADRGNTGELFF
TRBJ1-1 TRBV20-1 CSAESRVAGSGTEAFF
TRBJ2-2 TRBV12-3/TRBV12-4 CASSLSSINTGELFF